This T cell receptor (beta chain) comes out of a study of T cell repertoires in cytomegalovirus infection. The wider study: Recently described HLA-C-restricted plus well-studied HLA-B-restricted CMV epitopes were used. Carrying CMV and the relevant HLA type showed in public TCR beta signatures. Study outcomes and limitations: Across the ex vivo response, the dominant clonotypes were HLA-C-restricted CMV-specific TCR beta clonotypes. Identification of carriers of CMV plus the relevant HLA was achieved through cumulative public TCR beta family frequency.

At least ten counts were recorded for this clonotype. Antigen unknown. TCRdb re-called the reads through MiXCR, storing one row per CDR3 protein. Found here are approximately 910,000 distinct CDR3 sequences, about a third of them singletons; the top ten hold over 12%. The length of the CDR3 is 16 residues. Looked up from germline, CDR1 is SGHTA and CDR2 is FQGNSA. The junction had 12 bases not matched to a gene; V was cut back by 3 bases and J by 5 bases. Sequences were derived from cultured CD8+ T cells from PBMCs, sampled from culture after CMV antigen stimulation. The V call is TRBV7-2, the J call TRBJ1-1, with 7 positions matching TRBD1. This TCR was sampled from a human donor in good health (CMV status not recorded). Some clones in this sample may be carry-over from other donors' samples. CDR3 coding DNA: TGTGCCAGCAGCTTGGTATTGAGAGGGGGCTCTACTGAAGCTTTCTTT. Amino acids: CASSLVLRGGSTEAFF.